This is a list of T cell receptor beta chains from one sample in a study of CD8 T cells in Susac syndrome. TCRdb ran MiXCR on the immunoSEQ multiplex PCR reads and lists one entry per CDR3 protein. The table has under 200,000 distinct CDR3 sequences, around 95% seen once; the top ten hold approximately 0.12%. The sequenced sample consisted of CD4+ T cells from PBMCs. The receptors were sampled from a human donor with Susac syndrome. Both conserved end residues are trimmed from each CDR3.

TRBV27	TRBJ2-5	ASSVGPDVKETQY
TRBV6-2/TRBV6-3	TRBJ2-1	ASTSPSGREQF
TRBV29-1	TRBJ2-3	SAARIRDSTDTQY
TRBV28	TRBJ1-5	ASRYPLGAVSQPQH
TRBV30	TRBJ1-4	AWRDTREKLF
TRBV18	TRBJ2-1	ASSRPGSYEQF
TRBV7-9	TRBJ1-5	ASQRTGGHQPQH
TRBV20-1	TRBJ2-1	SAPSLTSGRAREQF
TRBV27	TRBJ1-2	ASSLTPGTRDYGYT
TRBV11-1	TRBJ1-1	ASSFQGMTNTEAF
TRBV12-3/TRBV12-4	TRBJ2-3	ASRTGGVDTQY
TRBV3-1	TRBJ1-5	ASSHSDRLNQPQH
TRBV5-1	TRBJ1-1	ASSFQARNTEAF
TRBV6-1	TRBJ2-2	ASSRTSGRATGELF
TRBV10-3	TRBJ2-6	AISGHSVAGANVLT
TRBV19	TRBJ2-6	ASSSPGAGANVLT
TRBV9	TRBJ2-1	ASSVEAGRGNEQF
TRBV6-6	TRBJ2-1	ASRPGLDEQF
TRBV11-2	TRBJ1-1	ASSKPLPLRSTEAF
TRBV5-6	TRBJ1-2	ASSLAGADGYT
TRBV20-1	TRBJ2-5	SARFSGGSAETQY
TRBV9	TRBJ2-1	ASSATSGSQNEQF
TRBV28	TRBJ1-1	ASSFPGWGTEAF
TRBV6-1	TRBJ2-1	ASSEGRFTSYNEQF
TRBV12-3/TRBV12-4	TRBJ2-5	ASSWGLVGETQY
TRBV29-1	TRBJ1-2	SVLPETYGYT
TRBV12-3/TRBV12-4	TRBJ1-5	ASNLGQGFGQPQH
TRBV29-1	TRBJ2-1	SAPQHGSSYNEQF
TRBV2	TRBJ2-5	ASQDLETQY
TRBV30	TRBJ2-5	AWSAGAVQETPH
TRBV9	TRBJ2-3	ASSVFGTGRTDTQY
TRBV21-1	TRBJ1-1	ASTQRLNTEAF
TRBV24-1	TRBJ2-3	ATSDQTGGTDTQY
TRBV29-1	TRBJ1-3	SVEGDAGWYTGNTIY
TRBV29-1	TRBJ2-5	SVDRGRRMETQY
TRBV6-6	TRBJ2-7	ASTGTGATYEQY
TRBV7-9	TRBJ1-5	ASSSTNQPQH
TRBV23-1	TRBJ2-1	ASSQIHNEQF
TRBV15	TRBJ2-1	ATSRDLTSGRVVQF
TRBV7-9	TRBJ1-1	ASSWGQGKNTEAF
TRBV28	TRBJ1-5	ASTLGDYNQPQH
TRBV7-8	TRBJ2-5	ASSWRQGRGETQY
TRBV10-3	TRBJ2-1	AISPQSGRAWNEQF
TRBV6-6	TRBJ1-4	ASIRQGVGEKLF
TRBV29-1	TRBJ2-5	SVEQGRRETQY
TRBV11-2	TRBJ2-2	ASSLEPSGELF
TRBV5-1	TRBJ2-7	ASSLEPLLYEQY
TRBV4-3	TRBJ2-1	ASSQEGPGEQF
TRBV19	TRBJ2-1	ASSGGLEALDNEQF
TRBV28	TRBJ2-3	ASSSRDYRTDTQY
TRBV3-1	TRBJ1-2	ASSLRTGYYT
TRBV5-1	TRBJ2-5	ASSLGDTETQY
TRBV4-3	TRBJ1-5	ASSHGQGQDQPQH
TRBV7-9	TRBJ2-3	ASSPGTGSRDTQY
TRBV29-1	TRBJ1-2	SGSFGQGYGYT
TRBV6-2/TRBV6-3	TRBJ1-1	ATRRGMNTEAF
TRBV5-6	TRBJ2-2	ASSPVGRDHTGELF
TRBV6-2/TRBV6-3	TRBJ1-1	ASSAPDRGNTEAF
TRBV28	TRBJ2-3	ASSLSGQGTDTQY